These 2 T cell receptor beta chains were sequenced from one sample in a study of regulatory T cells in long-lasting Graves disease. CDR3-region Arm-PCR and iRepertoire HTBI primers produced the TCR beta libraries. TCRdb re-derived calls from the multiplex PCR reads in MiXCR, one entry per CDR3 protein. Of about 310,000 distinct CDR3 sequences listed, around 23% are singletons. Time point reported: persistent/refractory GD, antithyroid drugs over 5 years with positive TRAb. The TCR library was made from RNA that had been extracted from PBMCs in TRIzol. The sample here was peripheral blood mononuclear cells (PBMCs), taken when the disease was refractory, from a patient treated with antithyroid drugs. These receptor sequences come from a female donor with Graves disease.

This clonotype was seen a few times. The chain has TRBV3-1 and TRBJ2-5, with TRBD2 matching 8 bases. Germline V lookup: CDR1 LGHDT, CDR2 YNNKEL (reference sequence). The CDR3 consists of 15 residues. V lost 4 bases and J lost 1; bases outside the gene matches: 5. The CDR3 loop reads CASSRSGGPQETQYF. The DNA for the CDR3 is TGTGCCAGCAGCCGCAGCGGGGGACCCCAAGAGACCCAGTACTTC.

This clonotype was seen repeatedly, ten times or more. The rearrangement links TRBV7-2 to TRBJ2-5; the match to TRBD1 covers 7 bases. CDR1 SGHTA and CDR2 FQGNSA come from the germline V gene. This CDR3 spans 15 amino acids. V lost 5 bases, J lost 4 bases, and 10 bases stayed unmatched. For the CDR3, the DNA is TGTGCCAGCAGCGAGGGGACAGTACGAACAGAGACCCAGTACTTC. It is translated as CASSEGTVRTETQYF.